A single sample is the source of the 30 T cell receptor beta chains below, sequenced in a study of control samples from healthy donors and cancer patients. The method was immunoSEQ multiplex PCR; TCRdb's version includes in-frame clones alone and lacks a portion of them. The profile covers 130,000 to 150,000 clones, with around 94% appearing a single time and 14% taken by the ten largest. The sequenced sample consisted of PBMCs. These receptors were obtained from a man aged 60 to 75 with colorectal cancer.

The CDR3 reads CASSQEGQLTNEKLFF. CDR3 nucleotides: TGTGCCAGCAGCCAAGAGGGACAGCTTACTAATGAAAAACTGTTTTTT. The rearrangement joins TRBV4-2 to TRBJ1-4; 7 bases line up with TRBD1. The CDR3 covers 16 residues. CDR1 is LGHNA and CDR2 is YNFKEQ in the germline V gene. V lost 0 bases, J lost 2 bases, and 3 bases stayed unmatched.

Here the CDR3 DNA reads TGTGCCAGCAGTCCCGGGGGGGCTCGGCAAGAGACCCAGTACTTC. Residues: CASSPGGARQETQYF. V and J are TRBV6-6 and TRBJ2-5; the match to TRBD2 covers 8 bases. This CDR3 spans 15 amino acids. Germline values: CDR1 MNHNY, CDR2 SVGAGI (reference sequence). Trimming cost V 5 bases and J 2 bases; bases outside gene matches: 7.

The chain couples TRBV6-5 to TRBJ2-3; 9 positions agree with TRBD1. The CDR3 is made up of 15 amino acids. Germline V lookup: CDR1 MNHEY, CDR2 SVGAGI. Trimming took 6 bases from V and 3 from J; bases not matched to a gene: 7. CDR3 in DNA: TGTGCCAGCAGGGGGACAGGGAGAGCGACAGATACGCAGTATTTT. Protein product: CASRGTGRATDTQYF.

The chain recombines TRBV4-3 with TRBJ2-1; 9 positions match TRBD2. This CDR3 spans 18 amino acids. V gave up 0 bases and J gave up 4 bases; unmatched junction bases: 10. CDR1 and CDR2 (germline): LGHNA, YSLEER. The CDR3 protein is CASSQDLGGRAVYNEQFF. DNA of the CDR3: TGCGCCAGCAGCCAAGATCTAGGCGGGAGGGCCGTATACAATGAGCAGTTCTTC.

The chain employs TRBV19 and TRBJ1-3, with TRBD1 as a possible D gene (5 bases). The CDR3 spans 14 residues. Trimming shortened V by 11 bases and J by 3 bases, and 17 bases separated the two germline ends. The germline CDR1 and CDR2 sequences are LNHDA and SQIVND (reference sequence). The CDR3 loop is CAVRDLGVGNTIYF. CDR3 nucleotide sequence: TGTGCCGTCAGGGACCTGGGAGTTGGAAACACCATATATTTT.

The chain is built from TRBV6-2 or TRBV6-3 and TRBJ2-7, with D possibly called TRBD1 or TRBD2 (5 bases each). Germline V CDR1 and CDR2: MNHEY, SVGEGT. The CDR3 runs 15 residues. Trimming removed 5 bases at V and 1 base at J, with 15 bases between. CDR3 DNA sequence: TGTGCCAGCAGTGACCCCGGGACGGCATCCTACGAGCAGTACTTC. It is translated as CASSDPGTASYEQYF.

This chain connects TRBV5-4 to TRBJ2-7; D unclear. CDR3 length equals 15 residues. V was pared by 5 bases and J by 2 bases, with 17 bases between. Germline assignment: CDR1 SGHNT and CDR2 YYREEE (reference sequence). CDR3 residues: CASSSSGPLAYEQYF. In DNA form, the CDR3 reads TGTGCCAGCAGTTCCTCCGGGCCCCTCGCCTACGAGCAGTACTTC.

The chain joins TRBV4-1 to TRBJ2-2, with TRBD2 matching over 9 bases. The CDR3 loop spans 17 amino acids. Trimming cost V 4 bases and J 3 bases; bases outside gene matches: 9. The germline gives CDR1 MGHRA, CDR2 YSYEKL. This CDR3 is CASSPSQTSGYTGELFF. In DNA, the CDR3 is TGCGCCAGCAGCCCCAGCCAGACTAGCGGCTACACCGGGGAGCTGTTTTTT.

This chain joins TRBV24-1 and TRBJ2-3; the match to TRBD1 covers 7 bases. CDR3 length equals 17 residues. Germline V gene data show CDR1 as KGHDR and CDR2 as SFDVKD. With V trimmed by 2 bases and J by 2 bases, 9 bases remained unmatched. Written as DNA, the CDR3 is TGTGCCACCAGTGATTCCCCGGCAGGGGGTCCCACAGATACGCAGTATTTT. Translating gives CATSDSPAGGPTDTQYF.

CDR3 sequence: CASSSFSRGRLDINTEAFF. The CDR3 DNA is TGTGCCAGCAGTTCCTTTTCGAGGGGGCGTTTGGATATTAACACTGAAGCTTTCTTT. V gene TRBV27 combines with J gene TRBJ1-1; TRBD1 aligns across 7 bases. Losses at the gene ends were 4 bases for V and 2 bases for J; bases not matched to a gene: 19. In germline, CDR1 is MNHEY, CDR2 SMNVEV (reference sequence). CDR3 length: 19 residues.

About this clone itself: Other DNA sequences in the same sample also yield this CDR3. The gene calls are TRBV5-1 and TRBJ2-5; weak D call: TRBD2 (6 bases). V dropped 0 bases and J dropped 4 bases, with 10 bases sitting between them. CDR3 length: 14 amino acids. Germline lookup yields CDR1 SGHRS and CDR2 YFSETQ. CDR3 bases: TGCGCCAGCAGCTTGGCCGGGGGACGAGAGACCCAGTACTTC. As protein: CASSLAGGRETQYF.

This clone was picked up a small number of times. The J gene is TRBJ2-3, the V gene TRBV30; D is ambiguous. Trimming pared 4 bases from V and 1 base from J, leaving 12 bases between. The CDR3 has 14 residues. CDR1 and CDR2 (germline): GTSNPN, SVGIG (reference sequence). CDR3 nucleotides: TGTGCCTGGACCGAAGCGTACCGCACAGATACGCAGTATTTT. It yields the protein CAWTEAYRTDTQYF.

This rearrangement joins TRBV27 to TRBJ1-5; the match to TRBD1 covers 8 bases. From germline, CDR1 is MNHEY and CDR2 SMNVEV (reference sequence). The CDR3 loop spans 15 amino acids. With 5 bases clipped from V and 6 bases from J, the junction kept 9 bases outside the gene matches. The CDR3 reads CASSPTGGRVQPQHF. The DNA for the CDR3 is TGTGCCAGCAGTCCTACAGGGGGAAGGGTTCAGCCCCAGCATTTT.

The V gene is TRBV18, the J gene TRBJ1-5; 8 bases map to TRBD1. CDR3 length equals 15 residues. V lost 3 bases, J lost 5 bases, and 6 bases stayed unmatched. In germline, CDR1 is KGHSH, CDR2 LQKENI. CDR3 sequence reads: CASSPGQAGDQPQHF. The CDR3 region has the DNA TGTGCCAGCTCACCGGGACAGGCGGGGGATCAGCCCCAGCATTTT.

V and J are TRBV5-1 and TRBJ2-7; 7 bases line up with TRBD1. CDR1 and CDR2 (germline): SGHRS, YFSETQ. The CDR3 covers 15 residues. The ends lost 2 bases at V and 6 bases at J; junction bases unmatched: 11. The CDR3 region is CASSLRGQRSSEQYF. CDR3 nucleotides: TGCGCCAGCAGCTTAAGGGGACAGCGAAGCAGCGAGCAGTACTTC.

The chain's CDR3 is CASGFTGELFF. The CDR3 bases are TGTGCTTCAGGGTTCACCGGGGAGCTGTTTTTT. The genes are TRBV19 and TRBJ2-2; perhaps TRBD1 as D (5 bases). This CDR3 spans 11 amino acids. Per the germline V gene, CDR1 is LNHDA and CDR2 is SQIVND (reference sequence).

The genes are TRBV2 and TRBJ1-6; possible D gene TRBD1, 6 bases. The V and J ends lost 6 bases and 18 bases respectively, with 15 bases between them. The CDR3 runs 11 residues. Looked up from germline, CDR1 is SNHLY and CDR2 is FYNNEI. The CDR3 DNA follows: TGTGCCAGCAGCTTCCGGGACACCCACCACTTT. It translates to CASSFRDTHHF.

The chain recombines TRBV5-6 with TRBJ2-5; 9 bases fit TRBD2. The trim removed 4 bases at V and 4 bases at J, leaving 8 bases unmatched. Germline CDR1 is SGHDT and CDR2 is YYEEEE. CDR3 size: 15 residues. This CDR3 reads CASSHRGGARETQYF. The CDR3 DNA follows: TGTGCCAGCAGCCACCGCGGGGGGGCCCGAGAGACCCAGTACTTC.

The rearrangement uses TRBV28 and TRBJ1-1; D is uncertain. V was clipped by 5 bases and J by 5 bases, with 6 bases between them. The germline V gene encodes CDR1 MDHEN and CDR2 SYDVKM. This CDR3 comprises 11 residues. The chain's CDR3 is CASSLITEAFF. The CDR3 coding sequence is TGTGCCAGCAGTCTCATAACTGAAGCTTTCTTT. The whole variable domain, filled in from reference TRBV28 and TRBJ1-1, reads DVKVTQSSRYLVKRTGEKVFLECVQDMDHENMFWYRQDPGLGLRLIYFSYDVKMKEKGDIPEGYSVSREKKERFSLILESASTNQTSMYLCASSLITEAFFGQGTRLTVV.

In its sample, this clone was seen a few times. V is TRBV14 and J is TRBJ1-1; D not resolved. Germline V gene data show CDR1 as SGHDN and CDR2 as FVKESK. This CDR3 has 15 amino acids. Trimming stripped 0 bases from V and 7 bases from J, with 15 bases between. This CDR3 reads CASSQDWGDPNEAFF. CDR3 DNA sequence: TGTGCCAGCAGCCAAGATTGGGGAGACCCTAATGAAGCTTTCTTT.

The V and J genes are TRBV19 and TRBJ2-7; the D gene could be TRBD1 or TRBD2 (5 bases each). Germline V lookup: CDR1 LNHDA, CDR2 SQIVND (reference sequence). Trimming took off 6 bases at V and 0 bases at J, with 9 bases between the two ends. CDR3 length: 13 amino acids. CDR3 in DNA: TGTGCCAGTAGCCGGGACGGCTCCTACGAGCAGTACTTC. This encodes CASSRDGSYEQYF.

This chain joins TRBV2 and TRBJ1-5; D call uncertain. The V gene lost 6 bases and the J gene lost 4 bases, with 10 bases spanning the gap. Germline CDR1 is SNHLY and CDR2 is FYNNEI. The CDR3 is made up of 13 amino acids. This CDR3 is CASRVAPNQPQHF. The CDR3 DNA reads TGTGCCAGCAGGGTAGCACCGAATCAGCCCCAGCATTTT.

The chain carries TRBV29-1 and TRBJ1-1, with no clear D. Trimming left V 5 bases short and J 1 base short, with 14 bases between. CDR1 is SQVTM, CDR2 ANQGSEA, per germline. This CDR3 has 14 amino acids. The CDR3 sequence is CSVKQPVTNTEAFF. DNA of the CDR3: TGCAGCGTTAAACAACCGGTGACGAACACTGAAGCTTTCTTT. The whole variable domain, filled in from reference TRBV29-1 and TRBJ1-1, reads SAVISQKPSRDICQRGTSLTIQCQVDSQVTMMFWYRQQPGQSLTLIATANQGSEATYESGFVIDKFPISRPNLTFSTLTVSNMSPEDSSIYLCSVKQPVTNTEAFFGQGTRLTVV.

The V and J genes are TRBV4-1 and TRBJ1-1; 8 nucleotides align to TRBD1. CDR3 length: 15 amino acids. Trimming cost V 3 bases and J 4 bases; bases outside gene matches: 7. The V gene's germline CDR1 is MGHRA and CDR2 YSYEKL. The CDR3 is CASSQTDRESTEAFF. The CDR3 DNA follows: TGCGCCAGCAGCCAGACGGACAGGGAGAGCACTGAAGCTTTCTTT.

The gene calls are TRBV29-1 and TRBJ2-3, with a possible D match to TRBD1 (6 bases). Germline lookup yields CDR1 SQVTM and CDR2 ANQGSEA. The CDR3 has 13 residues. V was clipped by 6 bases and J by 6 bases, with 16 bases between them. The CDR3, as DNA: TGCAGCGTCCAGGGGCTAGCATCCGATACGCAGTATTTT. Translation gives CSVQGLASDTQYF.

The chain couples TRBV6-5 to TRBJ1-3; TRBD1 is a possible D gene (5 bases). Germline V lookup: CDR1 MNHEY, CDR2 SVGAGI. V was shortened by 2 bases and J by 5 bases, with 13 bases between the two germline ends. CDR3 size: 15 residues. The CDR3 sequence is CASSYRGRDRNTIYF. The CDR3 DNA reads TGTGCCAGCAGTTACAGGGGCAGGGACCGAAACACCATATATTTT.

The V gene is TRBV5-1, the J gene TRBJ1-1; TRBD1 agrees at 7 bases. Trimming at V came to 5 bases and at J to 1 base, leaving 5 bases not matched to a gene. From germline, CDR1 is SGHRS and CDR2 YFSETQ. The CDR3 consists of 14 residues. CDR3: CASRLDRENTEAFF. The CDR3 DNA reads TGCGCCAGCAGGCTCGACAGGGAGAACACTGAAGCTTTCTTT.

This rearrangement joins TRBV4-1 to TRBJ2-2; D may be TRBD2 (6 bases). This CDR3 spans 15 amino acids. V shed 4 bases and J shed 4 bases, with 13 bases lying between them. Looked up from germline, CDR1 is MGHRA and CDR2 is YSYEKL. Here the CDR3 DNA reads TGCGCCAGCAGCCCTCGGGACTGGCCCACCGGGGAGCTGTTTTTT. It is translated as CASSPRDWPTGELFF.

The chain carries TRBV4-3 and TRBJ2-5; D uncertain. CDR1 is LGHNA and CDR2 is YSLEER in the germline V gene. V was trimmed by 0 bases and J by 7 bases, leaving 15 bases between them. CDR3 length: 15 amino acids. The CDR3 region is CASSQDPEEVGTQYF. Here the CDR3 DNA reads TGCGCCAGCAGCCAAGATCCGGAAGAAGTGGGGACCCAGTACTTC.

The chain carries TRBV6-5 and TRBJ2-5; a weak D match, TRBD2 (5 bases). Trimming removed 7 bases at V and 5 bases at J, with 14 bases between. Germline V gene lookup returns CDR1 MNHEY and CDR2 SVGAGI. This CDR3 contains 13 residues. The CDR3 coding sequence is TGTGCCAGCAAGTCACAACGAGGGGAGACCCAGTACTTC. This codes for CASKSQRGETQYF.